These T cell receptor beta chains were read from a single sample in a study of shared clonotypes between healthy human individuals. Sequencing was performed with immunoSEQ multiplex PCR; in TCRdb, only in-frame clones are kept and a portion is missing. There are some 2.1 million clones in the sample; 93% occur only once, and about 1.6% lies in the top ten. The sample was naive CD8+ T cells from PBMCs. These receptors came from a man aged 18 to 29 in good health. Some clones in this sample may be carry-over from other donors' samples. Each CDR3 is given with its conserved first and last residue. Fields, in order: V gene, D gene, clone size, J gene, CDR3 protein, CDR3 DNA. The D gene is left open where the match is weak. Rows may omit the clone size; those that give it use once, few, many or a size class.

V: TRBV7-2; D: NA; size: NA; J: TRBJ1-5; CDR3: CASSQGGINQPQHF; DNA: TGTGCCAGCAGCCAAGGGGGGATAAATCAGCCCCAGCATTTT
V: TRBV25-1; D: TRBD2; size: NA; J: TRBJ2-7; CDR3: CASSEAGGPYEQYF; DNA: TGTGCCAGCAGTGAGGCGGGGGGCCCCTACGAGCAGTACTTC
V: TRBV28; D: TRBD1; size: NA; J: TRBJ1-1; CDR3: CASRPRGLTEAFF; DNA: TGTGCCAGCAGGCCCAGGGGGTTGACTGAAGCTTTCTTT
V: TRBV7-8; D: NA; size: NA; J: TRBJ2-1; CDR3: CASSQDFRGENEQFF; DNA: TGTGCCAGCAGCCAGGATTTCAGAGGGGAGAATGAGCAGTTCTTC
V: TRBV7-2; D: NA; size: NA; J: TRBJ1-4; CDR3: CASSTLLAANEKLFF; DNA: TGTGCCAGCAGCACTCTGCTTGCAGCTAATGAAAAACTGTTTTTT
V: TRBV29-1; D: NA; size: NA; J: TRBJ2-1; CDR3: CSVVGLDSPDVGYNEQFF; DNA: TGCAGCGTTGTAGGGCTTGATAGTCCGGATGTAGGGTACAATGAGCAGTTCTTC
V: TRBV6-4; D: NA; size: NA; J: TRBJ2-1; CDR3: CASSDEGSPYGEQFF; DNA: TGTGCCAGCAGTGACGAGGGGTCCCCGTATGGGGAGCAGTTCTTC
V: TRBV6-5; D: NA; size: NA; J: TRBJ2-5; CDR3: CASSGPGPEETQYF; DNA: TGTGCCAGCTCGGGTCCGGGCCCCGAAGAGACCCAGTACTTC
V: TRBV6-5; D: NA; size: NA; J: TRBJ1-5; CDR3: CASSYLGLGQPQHF; DNA: TGTGCCAGCAGTTACTTGGGCCTCGGTCAGCCCCAGCATTTT
V: TRBV9; D: TRBD2; size: NA; J: TRBJ2-3; CDR3: CASSVGTSSSSDTQYF; DNA: TGTGCCAGCAGCGTCGGGACTAGTTCTTCTTCGGATACGCAGTATTTT
V: TRBV12-5; D: NA; size: NA; J: TRBJ1-1; CDR3: CASGLGDRNTEAFF; DNA: TGTGCTAGTGGTTTAGGGGACCGGAACACTGAAGCTTTCTTT
V: TRBV5-1; D: TRBD1; size: NA; J: TRBJ2-7; CDR3: CASSARTGSYEQYF; DNA: TGCGCCAGCAGCGCCCGGACAGGGTCATACGAGCAGTACTTC
V: TRBV11-2; D: NA; size: NA; J: TRBJ1-2; CDR3: CASSLDSGTHYGYTF; DNA: TGTGCCAGCAGCTTAGACTCCGGGACACACTATGGCTACACCTTC
V: TRBV15; D: NA; size: NA; J: TRBJ1-3; CDR3: CATSRDSGTASSGNTIYF; DNA: TGTGCCACCAGCAGAGATTCAGGGACCGCGTCCTCTGGAAACACCATATATTTT
V: TRBV11-2; D: TRBD2; size: NA; J: TRBJ2-1; CDR3: CASRGAGALEQFF; DNA: TGTGCCAGCAGAGGAGCGGGAGCCCTAGAGCAGTTCTTC
V: TRBV27; D: NA; size: NA; J: TRBJ1-2; CDR3: CATKGGVNYGYTF; DNA: TGTGCCACGAAGGGAGGGGTTAACTATGGCTACACCTTC
V: TRBV27; D: NA; size: NA; J: TRBJ1-5; CDR3: CASSFTGVQPQHF; DNA: TGTGCCAGCAGTTTTACCGGGGTTCAGCCCCAGCATTTT
V: TRBV7-9; D: NA; size: NA; J: TRBJ2-7; CDR3: CASSLPGVVYEQYF; DNA: TGTGCCAGCAGCCTCCCGGGAGTTGTCTACGAGCAGTACTTC
V: TRBV7-9; D: NA; size: NA; J: TRBJ2-3; CDR3: CASSAYMDTQYF; DNA: TGTGCCAGCAGCGCCTATATGGATACGCAGTATTTT
V: TRBV30; D: NA; size: NA; J: TRBJ1-4; CDR3: CAWREGYRTNEKLFF; DNA: TGTGCCTGGAGGGAAGGTTACAGAACCAATGAAAAACTGTTTTTT
V: TRBV7-3; D: NA; size: NA; J: TRBJ1-1; CDR3: CASSLGPTGLNTEAFF; DNA: TGTGCCAGCAGCTTGGGTCCCACCGGATTGAACACTGAAGCTTTCTTT
V: TRBV27; D: TRBD1; size: NA; J: TRBJ1-5; CDR3: CASSGRQGPLWPQHF; DNA: TGTGCCAGCAGCGGTAGACAGGGGCCCTTATGGCCCCAGCATTTT
V: TRBV7-6; D: NA; size: NA; J: TRBJ1-1; CDR3: CASSWPGNTEAFF; DNA: TGTGCCAGCAGCTGGCCCGGGAACACTGAAGCTTTCTTT
V: TRBV2; D: NA; size: once; J: TRBJ1-2; CDR3: CASSEHPAPGYTF; DNA: TGTGCCAGCAGTGAACACCCAGCCCCTGGCTACACCTTC
V: TRBV6-6; D: NA; size: NA; J: TRBJ2-7; CDR3: CASSSLFWGLSYEQYF; DNA: TGTGCCAGCAGTTCCCTATTCTGGGGCCTATCCTACGAGCAGTACTTC
V: TRBV6-5; D: TRBD1; size: NA; J: TRBJ1-2; CDR3: CASSSGQGAIYGYTF; DNA: TGTGCCAGCAGTAGCGGACAGGGGGCAATCTATGGCTACACCTTC
V: TRBV27; D: NA; size: NA; J: TRBJ2-1; CDR3: CASSNKKGLGSSYNEQFF; DNA: TGTGCCAGCAGTAACAAAAAGGGGTTGGGGAGCTCCTACAATGAGCAGTTCTTC
V: TRBV28; D: NA; size: once; J: TRBJ2-2; CDR3: CASSLAGKAGELFF; DNA: TGTGCCAGCAGTTTGGCAGGGAAGGCCGGGGAGCTGTTTTTT
V: TRBV10-3; D: NA; size: NA; J: TRBJ2-7; CDR3: CAISESRGYEQYF; DNA: TGTGCCATCAGTGAGTCAAGGGGGTACGAGCAGTACTTC
V: TRBV2; D: TRBD1; size: NA; J: TRBJ1-5; CDR3: CASSEGGTANQPQHF; DNA: TGTGCCAGCAGTGAAGGCGGGACAGCGAATCAGCCCCAGCATTTT
V: TRBV7-6; D: TRBD2; size: NA; J: TRBJ2-2; CDR3: CASSPGLAAGELFF; DNA: TGTGCCAGCAGCCCCGGACTAGCGGCCGGGGAGCTGTTTTTT
V: TRBV7-9; D: NA; size: NA; J: TRBJ2-1; CDR3: CASSPQESEQFF; DNA: TGTGCCAGCAGCCCGCAGGAGTCTGAGCAGTTCTTC
V: TRBV27; D: NA; size: NA; J: TRBJ1-1; CDR3: CASSSADVAFF; DNA: TGTGCCAGCAGTTCCGCCGACGTCGCTTTCTTT
V: TRBV27; D: TRBD2; size: NA; J: TRBJ2-2; CDR3: CATGLAGVFAGELFF; DNA: TGTGCCACCGGACTAGCGGGAGTCTTCGCCGGGGAGCTGTTTTTT
V: TRBV27; D: TRBD1; size: NA; J: TRBJ2-3; CDR3: CASSLQGAFADTQYF; DNA: TGTGCCAGCAGTTTACAGGGGGCGTTCGCAGATACGCAGTATTTT
V: TRBV5-5; D: TRBD1; size: NA; J: TRBJ1-2; CDR3: CASSSDRGYGYTF; DNA: TGTGCCAGCAGCTCGGACAGGGGTTATGGCTACACCTTC
V: TRBV10-3; D: NA; size: NA; J: TRBJ2-5; CDR3: CAISSPGEIETQYF; DNA: TGTGCCATCAGTTCGCCAGGGGAGATTGAGACCCAGTACTTC
V: TRBV23-1; D: TRBD1; size: NA; J: TRBJ2-4; CDR3: CASDRQGGAKNIQYF; DNA: TGCGCCAGCGACCGACAGGGGGGAGCCAAAAACATTCAGTACTTC
V: TRBV5-1; D: NA; size: NA; J: TRBJ2-7; CDR3: CASSARQGLSSYEQYF; DNA: TGCGCCAGCAGCGCCCGACAGGGACTTTCCTCCTACGAGCAGTACTTC
V: TRBV29-1; D: TRBD1; size: NA; J: TRBJ1-2; CDR3: CSGQGGTNYGYTF; DNA: TGCAGCGGACAGGGGGGCACTAACTATGGCTACACCTTC
V: TRBV9; D: NA; size: NA; J: TRBJ1-4; CDR3: CASSPGGRFNEKLFF; DNA: TGTGCCAGCAGCCCGGGTGGGCGGTTTAATGAAAAACTGTTTTTT
V: TRBV29-1; D: NA; size: NA; J: TRBJ2-1; CDR3: CSVEGSGSYNEQFF; DNA: TGCAGCGTTGAAGGGAGCGGTTCCTACAATGAGCAGTTCTTC
V: TRBV19; D: TRBD2; size: NA; J: TRBJ2-7; CDR3: CASSGGTSGIYEQYF; DNA: TGTGCCAGTAGCGGCGGGACTAGCGGAATCTACGAGCAGTACTTC
V: TRBV6-6; D: NA; size: NA; J: TRBJ2-2; CDR3: CAGLRGQPNTGELFF; DNA: TGTGCCGGCTTACGGGGACAACCGAACACCGGGGAGCTGTTTTTT
V: TRBV27; D: NA; size: NA; J: TRBJ1-5; CDR3: CASSLWGRNQPQHF; DNA: TGTGCCAGCAGTTTGTGGGGAAGGAATCAGCCCCAGCATTTT
V: TRBV28; D: NA; size: NA; J: TRBJ2-7; CDR3: CASSLLNTYEQYF; DNA: TGTGCCAGCAGTTTACTAAACACCTACGAGCAGTACTTC
V: TRBV13; D: TRBD2; size: once; J: TRBJ2-3; CDR3: CASSQAGGRADTQYF; DNA: TGTGCCAGCAGCCAAGCGGGAGGGCGAGCAGATACGCAGTATTTT
V: TRBV19; D: NA; size: NA; J: TRBJ2-7; CDR3: CASSTAQGGIYEQYF; DNA: TGTGCCAGTAGTACCGCCCAGGGCGGCATCTACGAGCAGTACTTC
V: TRBV2; D: TRBD2; size: NA; J: TRBJ2-2; CDR3: CASSPGGVNTGELFF; DNA: TGTGCCAGCAGCCCGGGAGGGGTAAACACCGGGGAGCTGTTTTTT
V: TRBV7-9; D: NA; size: once; J: TRBJ2-5; CDR3: CASRHLGKERQETQYF; DNA: TGTGCCAGCAGGCACCTCGGGAAGGAACGTCAAGAGACCCAGTACTTC
V: TRBV7-8; D: NA; size: NA; J: TRBJ2-7; CDR3: CASSPLGGKPYEQYF; DNA: TGTGCCAGCAGCCCCCTCGGGGGCAAGCCCTACGAGCAGTACTTC
V: TRBV7-3; D: TRBD2; size: NA; J: TRBJ2-1; CDR3: CASSHGGDNEQFF; DNA: TGTGCCAGCAGCCACGGGGGGGACAATGAGCAGTTCTTC
V: TRBV27; D: NA; size: NA; J: TRBJ2-6; CDR3: CASSLRGDAGANVLTF; DNA: TGTGCCAGCAGTTTAAGGGGGGACGCTGGGGCCAACGTCCTGACTTTC
V: TRBV27; D: NA; size: NA; J: TRBJ1-1; CDR3: CASSLSYNTEAFF; DNA: TGTGCCAGCAGTTTATCATATAACACTGAAGCTTTCTTT
V: TRBV11-3; D: TRBD1; size: NA; J: TRBJ1-5; CDR3: CASSLLRGQGASSNQPQHF; DNA: TGTGCCAGCAGCTTATTAAGGGGACAGGGGGCAAGTAGCAATCAGCCCCAGCATTTT
V: TRBV4-1; D: NA; size: NA; J: TRBJ1-4; CDR3: CASSQPGALGREKLFF; DNA: TGCGCCAGCAGCCAACCAGGGGCCCTTGGACGGGAAAAACTGTTTTTT
V: TRBV5-4; D: NA; size: NA; J: TRBJ1-1; CDR3: CASSPPGAQTEAFF; DNA: TGTGCCAGCAGCCCCCCGGGGGCGCAGACTGAAGCTTTCTTT
V: TRBV9; D: TRBD1; size: NA; J: TRBJ1-1; CDR3: CASSAGTASPNTEAFF; DNA: TGTGCCAGCAGCGCCGGGACAGCGAGCCCGAACACTGAAGCTTTCTTT
V: TRBV28; D: NA; size: NA; J: TRBJ1-1; CDR3: CASSASGVMNTEAFF; DNA: TGTGCCAGCAGTGCCTCCGGCGTCATGAACACTGAAGCTTTCTTT
V: TRBV9; D: NA; size: NA; J: TRBJ1-1; CDR3: CASSVVGQNEAFF; DNA: TGTGCCAGCAGCGTAGTTGGGCAGAATGAAGCTTTCTTT